Following are 5 T cell receptor beta chains from one sample sequenced in a study of immune cell composition in non-small cell lung cancer. Using immunoSEQ multiplex PCR, the repertoire was profiled, and TCRdb retains in-frame clones only, with some absent. The table includes 3,500 to 4,500 clones, about 70% detected once. The sequencing input was lung tumor tissue. The receptor source for this set is a human donor with non-small cell lung cancer.

The chain uses TRBV6-5 and TRBJ1-1, with D possibly being TRBD1 (5 bases). Germline loops: CDR1 MNHEY, CDR2 SVGAGI. With 5 bases removed from V and 7 bases from J, the gap between germline ends came to 11 bases. This CDR3 is 12 amino acids long. CDR3 in DNA: TGTGCCAGCAGTCCCCGGGGGGGTGAAGCTTTCTTT. The encoded protein is CASSPRGGEAFF.

This rearrangement joins TRBV28 to TRBJ1-4; D not certain. The CDR3 consists of 12 residues. Germline loops: CDR1 MDHEN, CDR2 SYDVKM. V was pared by 4 bases and J by 8 bases, with 8 bases between. The CDR3 DNA sequence: TGTGCCAGCAGTTCAAAAAGAGAAAAACTGTTTTTT. It yields the protein CASSSKREKLFF. The whole variable domain, remainder taken from reference TRBV28 and TRBJ1-4, is DVKVTQSSRYLVKRTGEKVFLECVQDMDHENMFWYRQDPGLGLRLIYFSYDVKMKEKGDIPEGYSVSREKKERFSLILESASTNQTSMYLCASSSKREKLFFGSGTQLSVL.

The rearrangement joins TRBV6-6 to TRBJ1-2; 9 nucleotides align to TRBD1. The CDR3 sequence is 14 residues long. V lost 5 bases to trimming and J lost 8 bases; unmatched junction nucleotides: 9. CDR1 and CDR2 (germline): MNHNY, SVGAGI (reference sequence). CDR3 sequence (DNA): TGTGCCAGCAGTCCAGCCGGACAGGGGCCCGGCTACACCTTC. Translation gives CASSPAGQGPGYTF.

Judged by abundance, this clone is large. The rearrangement links TRBV27 to TRBJ2-7; 12 bases line up with TRBD2. The CDR3 has 15 amino acids. With 6 bases clipped from V and 3 bases from J, the junction kept 6 bases outside the gene matches. CDR1 and CDR2 (germline): MNHEY, SMNVEV (reference sequence). CDR3 residues: CASRGTSGSFYEQYF. CDR3 in DNA: TGTGCCAGCAGGGGGACTAGCGGGTCCTTCTACGAGCAGTACTTC.

The chain employs TRBV27 and TRBJ2-7, with D uncertain. Trimming pared 2 bases from V and 7 bases from J, leaving 15 bases between. The CDR3 is 14 amino acids. The germline CDR1 and CDR2 sequences are MNHEY and SMNVEV (reference sequence). The CDR3 DNA follows: TGTGCCAGCAGTTTAGCGGATCCTACGAAGGAGCAGTACTTC. Translation gives CASSLADPTKEQYF.